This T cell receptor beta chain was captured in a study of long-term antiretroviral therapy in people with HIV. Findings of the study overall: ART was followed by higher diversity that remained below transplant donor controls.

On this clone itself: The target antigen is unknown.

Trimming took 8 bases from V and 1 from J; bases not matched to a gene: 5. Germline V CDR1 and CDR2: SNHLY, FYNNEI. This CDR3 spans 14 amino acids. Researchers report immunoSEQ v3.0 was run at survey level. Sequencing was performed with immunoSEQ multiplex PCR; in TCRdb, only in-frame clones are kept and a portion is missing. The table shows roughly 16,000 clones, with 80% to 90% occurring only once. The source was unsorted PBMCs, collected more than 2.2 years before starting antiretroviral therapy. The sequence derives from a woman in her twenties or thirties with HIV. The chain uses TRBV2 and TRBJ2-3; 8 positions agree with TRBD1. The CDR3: CASRTGPGTDTQYF. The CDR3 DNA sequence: TGTGCCAGCCGGACAGGGCCGGGCACAGATACGCAGTATTTT.